Listed below are T cell receptor beta chains from one sample, sequenced in a study of metastatic and nonmetastatic thyroid tumors. TCRdb redid the clone calls on the PCR reads using MiXCR. The repertoire consists of 20,000 to 25,000 clones, with 19% occurring once and the leading ten covering roughly 5%. The sample taken for sequencing was blood. The receptors originated from a male donor with papillary thyroid cancer or a benign thyroid nodule (not recorded which). Some clones in this sample may be carry-over from other donors' samples. CDR3s include the opening cysteine and the closing phenylalanine or tryptophan. A D gene is named only where the DNA matches it firmly. Clone size is shown for a subset of rows, as once, few, many or a class of expanded clone.

clone_size: .; j_call: TRBJ1-2; v_call: TRBV6-2/TRBV6-3; d_call: .; cdr3_nt: TGTGCCAGCAGTTACGGGCAGGGCAACTATGGCTACACCTTC; cdr3_aa: CASSYGQGNYGYTF
clone_size: few; j_call: TRBJ2-2; v_call: TRBV12-3/TRBV12-4; d_call: TRBD1; cdr3_nt: TGTGCCAGCAGCTCATATACTAAACTCCGACAGGGGACCGGGGAGCTGTTTTTT; cdr3_aa: CASSSYTKLRQGTGELFF
clone_size: many; j_call: TRBJ2-5; v_call: TRBV2; d_call: .; cdr3_nt: TGTGCCAGCAGCGAGCTTGGGTCTGAGACCCAGTACTTC; cdr3_aa: CASSELGSETQYF
clone_size: .; j_call: TRBJ2-5; v_call: TRBV30; d_call: TRBD1; cdr3_nt: TGTGCCCTCACGGGACAGGGAAGTCATGGAGAGACCCGGTACTTC; cdr3_aa: CALTGQGSHGETRYF
clone_size: .; j_call: TRBJ1-1; v_call: TRBV6-1; d_call: TRBD1; cdr3_nt: TGTGCCAGCAGTAACCGCAGGGGGAGGAGGGCTGAAGCTTTCTTT; cdr3_aa: CASSNRRGRRAEAFF
clone_size: medium-sized; j_call: TRBJ2-1; v_call: TRBV6-1; d_call: .; cdr3_nt: TGTGCCAGCAGTCCACAGGGCCCCTACAATGAGCAGTTCTTC; cdr3_aa: CASSPQGPYNEQFF
clone_size: many; j_call: TRBJ2-5; v_call: TRBV7-8; d_call: TRBD2; cdr3_nt: TGTGCCAGCAGCTCAATTGGACTAGGGGAGACCCAGTACTTC; cdr3_aa: CASSSIGLGETQYF
clone_size: .; j_call: TRBJ2-4; v_call: TRBV4-2; d_call: .; cdr3_nt: TGTGCCAGCAGCCGAGAACATGGTGCCAAAAACATTCAGTACTTC; cdr3_aa: CASSREHGAKNIQYF
clone_size: medium-sized; j_call: TRBJ1-1; v_call: TRBV6-1; d_call: TRBD1; cdr3_nt: TGTGCCAGCAGTACCATACAGGGGGCCGGCACTGAAGCTTTCTTT; cdr3_aa: CASSTIQGAGTEAFF
clone_size: many; j_call: TRBJ2-4; v_call: TRBV9; d_call: TRBD1; cdr3_nt: TGTGCCAGCAGCGCCCAGGGGGCTCAAAACATTCAGTACTTC; cdr3_aa: CASSAQGAQNIQYF
clone_size: many; j_call: TRBJ2-1; v_call: TRBV20-1; d_call: .; cdr3_nt: TGCAGTGCTAGGAGGGCAAGTGAGCAGTTCTTC; cdr3_aa: CSARRASEQFF
clone_size: medium-sized; j_call: TRBJ2-7; v_call: TRBV19; d_call: TRBD1; cdr3_nt: TGTGCCAGTAGCCCCGGGACAGCTTACGAGCAGTACTTC; cdr3_aa: CASSPGTAYEQYF
clone_size: medium-sized; j_call: TRBJ2-7; v_call: TRBV10-3; d_call: TRBD2; cdr3_nt: TGTGCCATCACTGGACTAGCGGGAACAGCTTCCTACGAGCAGTACTTC; cdr3_aa: CAITGLAGTASYEQYF
clone_size: .; j_call: TRBJ1-2; v_call: TRBV19; d_call: .; cdr3_nt: TGTGCCAGTAGTCACGACGGTGCTATGGACTATGGCTACACCTTC; cdr3_aa: CASSHDGAMDYGYTF
clone_size: .; j_call: TRBJ1-1; v_call: TRBV5-8; d_call: .; cdr3_nt: TGTGCCAGCAGCCCCCTCACCATGAACACTGAAGCTTTCTTT; cdr3_aa: CASSPLTMNTEAFF
clone_size: few; j_call: TRBJ1-1; v_call: TRBV6-1; d_call: .; cdr3_nt: TGTGCCAGCATTCCTTGGGCACGGACTGAAGCTTTCTTT; cdr3_aa: CASIPWARTEAFF
clone_size: many; j_call: TRBJ1-1; v_call: TRBV7-6; d_call: TRBD1; cdr3_nt: TGTGCCAGCAGCGCGACAGGGACTGAAGCTTTCTTT; cdr3_aa: CASSATGTEAFF
clone_size: .; j_call: TRBJ1-2; v_call: TRBV2; d_call: TRBD1; cdr3_nt: TGTGCCAGCAGGGTAGACAGGGCTCGGGGCTACACCTTC; cdr3_aa: CASRVDRARGYTF
clone_size: medium-sized; j_call: TRBJ2-7; v_call: TRBV7-8; d_call: TRBD1; cdr3_nt: TGTGCCAGCAGTACCGGGACAGGGACCGCCTACGAGCAGTACTTC; cdr3_aa: CASSTGTGTAYEQYF
clone_size: once; j_call: TRBJ1-4; v_call: TRBV11-2; d_call: .; cdr3_nt: TGTGCCAGCAGCGGGTCTGCAACTAATGAAAAACTGTTTTTT; cdr3_aa: CASSGSATNEKLFF
clone_size: .; j_call: TRBJ2-1; v_call: TRBV27; d_call: TRBD1; cdr3_nt: TGTGCCAGCAGTTTAAGAGGGACAGATCCGTTGTGGTTCTTC; cdr3_aa: CASSLRGTDPLWFF
clone_size: many; j_call: TRBJ2-7; v_call: TRBV7-2; d_call: TRBD2; cdr3_nt: TGTGCCAGCAGCTCGTCGCTAGGGACTAGCGGCTCCTACGAGCAGTACTTC; cdr3_aa: CASSSSLGTSGSYEQYF
clone_size: .; j_call: TRBJ2-7; v_call: TRBV27; d_call: .; cdr3_nt: TGTGCCAGCAGTTTAGACTGGGCCCTTAAGCCCTACGAGCAGTACTTC; cdr3_aa: CASSLDWALKPYEQYF
clone_size: .; j_call: TRBJ2-7; v_call: TRBV6-2/TRBV6-3; d_call: .; cdr3_nt: TGTGCCAGCAGTTCTCTCGGGAGACAGGAACCTCCTGGGGAATACGAGCAGTACTTC; cdr3_aa: CASSSLGRQEPPGEYEQYF
clone_size: .; j_call: TRBJ1-2; v_call: TRBV6-2/TRBV6-3; d_call: TRBD1; cdr3_nt: TGTGCCAGCACTCACACCTACTCCTCGACAGGGATGGCGTCTAACTATGGCTACACCTTC; cdr3_aa: CASTHTYSSTGMASNYGYTF
clone_size: .; j_call: TRBJ1-2; v_call: TRBV28; d_call: .; cdr3_nt: TGTGCCAGCAGAAGAACAGGGTTAAACTATGGCTACACCTTC; cdr3_aa: CASRRTGLNYGYTF
clone_size: .; j_call: TRBJ1-5; v_call: TRBV5-1; d_call: .; cdr3_nt: TGCGCCAGCAGCGAGGGACATTCTAATCAGCCCCAGCATTTT; cdr3_aa: CASSEGHSNQPQHF
clone_size: .; j_call: TRBJ2-1; v_call: TRBV7-6; d_call: TRBD2; cdr3_nt: TGTGCCAGCAGCTACCTAGCGGGAGGGGTCAATGAGCAGTTCTTC; cdr3_aa: CASSYLAGGVNEQFF
clone_size: .; j_call: TRBJ1-6; v_call: TRBV10-2; d_call: TRBD1; cdr3_nt: TGCGCCAGCAGTGAGGGGACAGGGGATAGGTCACCCCTCCACTTT; cdr3_aa: CASSEGTGDRSPLHF
clone_size: many; j_call: TRBJ2-5; v_call: TRBV24-1; d_call: .; cdr3_nt: TGTGCCACCAGTGAGTCAGGGTTTGGAGAGACCCAGTACTTC; cdr3_aa: CATSESGFGETQYF
clone_size: many; j_call: TRBJ2-1; v_call: TRBV5-6; d_call: .; cdr3_nt: TGTGCCAGCAGCTTGGCGAGAGATGCCTACAATGAGCAGTTCTTC; cdr3_aa: CASSLARDAYNEQFF
clone_size: many; j_call: TRBJ1-5; v_call: TRBV19; d_call: .; cdr3_nt: TGTGCCAGAAACAGGGTAAATCAGCCCCAGCATTTT; cdr3_aa: CARNRVNQPQHF
clone_size: few; j_call: TRBJ2-7; v_call: TRBV12-3/TRBV12-4; d_call: .; cdr3_nt: TGTGCCAGCAGCAAGGGAGGCTCTGGGGGCGCGGGGGAGCAGTACTTC; cdr3_aa: CASSKGGSGGAGEQYF
clone_size: .; j_call: TRBJ2-2; v_call: TRBV12-3/TRBV12-4; d_call: .; cdr3_nt: TGTGCCAGTCCCCCGCGTGTGGATGGCACCGGGGAGCTGTTTTTT; cdr3_aa: CASPPRVDGTGELFF
clone_size: .; j_call: TRBJ2-1; v_call: TRBV5-1; d_call: .; cdr3_nt: TGCGCCAGCATCTTGGCCCTGGATTGTTCCTACAATGAGCAGTTCTTC; cdr3_aa: CASILALDCSYNEQFF
clone_size: .; j_call: TRBJ1-1; v_call: TRBV20-1; d_call: .; cdr3_nt: TGCGGGGCAGTGTGCGATCAGAACACTGAAGCTTTCTTT; cdr3_aa: CGAVCDQNTEAFF
clone_size: .; j_call: TRBJ2-5; v_call: TRBV7-2; d_call: .; cdr3_nt: TGTGCCAGCAGCTCAATCCCCACGGAGACCCAGTACTTC; cdr3_aa: CASSSIPTETQYF
clone_size: medium-sized; j_call: TRBJ2-2; v_call: TRBV12-3/TRBV12-4; d_call: .; cdr3_nt: TGTGCCAGCAGTTTGCCGAGCAGCCGGGAGCTGTTTTTT; cdr3_aa: CASSLPSSRELFF
clone_size: many; j_call: TRBJ1-5; v_call: TRBV19; d_call: .; cdr3_nt: TGTGCCAGTAGTCCGATGGGGGGGCCGAATCAGCCCCAGCATTTT; cdr3_aa: CASSPMGGPNQPQHF
clone_size: medium-sized; j_call: TRBJ2-7; v_call: TRBV25-1; d_call: TRBD2; cdr3_nt: TGTGCCAGCAGTGCAACAACTAGCGGGATGGATTCCTACGAGCAGTACTTC; cdr3_aa: CASSATTSGMDSYEQYF
clone_size: few; j_call: TRBJ2-7; v_call: TRBV27; d_call: .; cdr3_nt: TGTGCCAGCAGCCCAGGGTTAGAGGAAGTAGGATACGAGCAGTACTTC; cdr3_aa: CASSPGLEEVGYEQYF
clone_size: many; j_call: TRBJ2-3; v_call: TRBV5-5; d_call: TRBD2; cdr3_nt: TGTGCCAGCAGCTCCGGGACTAGCGGGCCAATTGATACGCAGTATTTT; cdr3_aa: CASSSGTSGPIDTQYF
clone_size: few; j_call: TRBJ1-2; v_call: TRBV12-3/TRBV12-4; d_call: .; cdr3_nt: TGTGCCAGCAGTAGCGGAGGCCGAGGCTACACCTTC; cdr3_aa: CASSSGGRGYTF
clone_size: .; j_call: TRBJ2-1; v_call: TRBV15; d_call: .; cdr3_nt: TGTGCCACCAGCAGAGATAGGATCGAGCAGTTCTTC; cdr3_aa: CATSRDRIEQFF
clone_size: many; j_call: TRBJ2-1; v_call: TRBV7-6; d_call: .; cdr3_nt: TGTGCCAGCAGCGTTACGGTGTATGAGCAGTTCTTC; cdr3_aa: CASSVTVYEQFF
clone_size: .; j_call: TRBJ2-7; v_call: TRBV6-2/TRBV6-3; d_call: TRBD2; cdr3_nt: TGTGCCAGCAGGCCTGGCGGGGGTAAGACCTACGAGCAGTACTTC; cdr3_aa: CASRPGGGKTYEQYF
clone_size: .; j_call: TRBJ2-5; v_call: TRBV7-7; d_call: TRBD1; cdr3_nt: TGTGCTAGCAGTAGTGACAGGGGAGAGACGCAGTACTTC; cdr3_aa: CASSSDRGETQYF
clone_size: many; j_call: TRBJ2-3; v_call: TRBV20-1; d_call: TRBD2; cdr3_nt: TGCAGTGCCAGAGCGGGAGGGGGCACAGATACGCAGTATTTT; cdr3_aa: CSARAGGGTDTQYF
clone_size: .; j_call: TRBJ1-6; v_call: TRBV5-1; d_call: .; cdr3_nt: TGCGCCAGCAGCTTGGCGGCCGGGGGCCGATATAATTCACCCCTCCACTTT; cdr3_aa: CASSLAAGGRYNSPLHF
clone_size: .; j_call: TRBJ1-2; v_call: TRBV20-1; d_call: .; cdr3_nt: TGCAGTGCTTACGGGAGGGACTATGGCTACACCTTC; cdr3_aa: CSAYGRDYGYTF
clone_size: .; j_call: TRBJ1-4; v_call: TRBV4-2; d_call: TRBD1; cdr3_nt: TGTGCCAGCAGCCGCACCACAGGGGGGACTAATGAAAAACTGTTTTTT; cdr3_aa: CASSRTTGGTNEKLFF
clone_size: many; j_call: TRBJ2-2; v_call: TRBV20-1; d_call: .; cdr3_nt: TGCAGTGCTTTCCCGGGCGCTACCGGGGAGCTGTTTTTT; cdr3_aa: CSAFPGATGELFF
clone_size: many; j_call: TRBJ1-1; v_call: TRBV29-1; d_call: .; cdr3_nt: TGCAGCGTTCAACAGGGCACTGAAGCTTTCTTT; cdr3_aa: CSVQQGTEAFF